This T cell receptor (beta chain) was identified in a study of T cells in Graves' hyperthyroidism and ophthalmopathy. Participants, patients aged 18 to 65, had newly diagnosed hyperthyroidism with a duration under 2 months. This clonotype was recorded a few times. Its specificity is unknown. Between the trimmed V and J ends, which lost 6 bases and 4 bases, there was a span of 21 bases. Looked up from germline, CDR1 is LNHDA and CDR2 is SQIVND (reference sequence). The CDR3 is 16 amino acids. Study findings and constraints: Onset of ophthalmopathy came a median around 6.2 months after the model predicted it.

What was amplified from RNA transcripts were TCR beta CDR3 regions. First-round RT-PCR of the TCR CDR3 relied on the HTBI primer set. Each CDR3 protein gets one entry after TCRdb re-called the multiplex PCR reads with MiXCR. Of about 160,000 distinct CDR3 sequences listed, roughly 10% are singletons. The J gene is TRBJ1-2, the V gene TRBV19; possibly TRBD1 for D (6 bases). The clonotype originates from a woman under 30 with Graves' hyperthyroidism that later progressed to Graves' ophthalmopathy. What was sequenced was blood. The CDR3 region is CASRIGFRRGSYGYTF. In DNA, the CDR3 is TGTGCCAGTAGGATCGGTTTCCGCAGGGGATCCTATGGCTACACCTTC.